These 5 T cell receptor beta chains came from one sample sequenced in a study of blood T cell repertoires in COVID-19 (dated by TCRdb to 2020 to 2022). The method behind the library was the immunoSEQ multiplex PCR assay. Not all clones reach the TCRdb copy of this immuneACCESS table, which keeps in-frame sequences only. Checked studies attribute under half of the gap to unresolved V genes and leave the rest unexplained. Within this sample are a few hundred thousand clones, with 80% to 85% of them counted one time only. Of the sample, less than 20% falls within the top ten clones. The sample was peripheral blood. The receptors here all came from a person in their 70s with COVID-19, enrolled during active disease.

The chain has TRBV7-2 and TRBJ2-5, with 8 bases lining up with TRBD2. Trimming took 5 bases from V and 6 from J; bases not matched to a gene: 14. The CDR3 sequence is 16 residues long. From germline, CDR1 is SGHTA and CDR2 FQGNSA. The CDR3 DNA reads TGTGCCAGCAGCGCCGGGGGAGCGGGAGTTTGGAAGACCCAGTACTTC. It yields the protein CASSAGGAGVWKTQYF.

The J gene is TRBJ1-5, the V gene TRBV30; no definite D call. Germline V lookup: CDR1 GTSNPN, CDR2 SVGIG (reference sequence). This CDR3 contains 13 residues. V was pared by 2 bases and J by 1 base, with 6 bases between. The CDR3 sequence: CAWSPRSNQPQHF. The CDR3 DNA sequence: TGTGCCTGGAGTCCCAGAAGCAATCAGCCCCAGCATTTT. Looking up the rest from reference TRBV30 and TRBJ1-5 gives the full variable domain: SQTIHQWPATLVQPVGSPLSLECTVEGTSNPNLYWYRQAAGRGLQLLFYSVGIGQISSEVPQNLSASRPQDRQFILSSKKLLLSDSGFYLCAWSPRSNQPQHFGDGTRLSIL.

CDR3 bases: TGTGCCAGCAGTGGTAGGGGGATTCAGCCCCAGCATTTT. This translates into CASSGRGIQPQHF. The chain joins TRBV12-3 or TRBV12-4 to TRBJ1-5; tentatively, D is TRBD1 (6 bases). CDR3 length: 13 amino acids. V lost 5 bases to trimming and J lost 6 bases, with 11 bases between them.

This rearrangement joins TRBV14 to TRBJ2-1; 10 bases are a match to TRBD2. There are 15 residues in the CDR3. The germline V gene encodes CDR1 SGHDN and CDR2 FVKESK. Unmatched junction bases numbered 0, after V lost 2 bases and J lost 2 bases. This CDR3 is CASSQLAGAYNEQFF. CDR3 DNA: TGTGCCAGCAGCCAACTAGCGGGGGCCTACAATGAGCAGTTCTTC.

The chain uses TRBV29-1 and TRBJ1-4; possibly TRBD1 for D (5 bases). In germline, CDR1 is SQVTM, CDR2 ANQGSEA. The CDR3 covers 13 residues. The V gene lost 4 bases and the J gene lost 5 bases, with 11 bases spanning the gap. The CDR3 loop reads CSVGGSRNEKLFF. As DNA, the CDR3 is TGCAGCGTTGGGGGCAGCCGAAATGAAAAACTGTTTTTT.